The T cell receptor beta chain described here comes from a study of cytomegalovirus exposure and HLA in healthy donors. The study, taken as a whole, reports: Among the CMV-associated chains, a few were confirmed in vitro as specific for CMV antigens. Some TCR beta chains (roughly 150 of them) were listed as cytomegalovirus-associated. The authors judged a highly shared variant cluster likely a sequencing artifact.

Concerning this clone: No antigen is known for it.

Primers: 60 Vbeta forward and 13 Jbeta reverse. Authors' data handling: Around 10 million shared chains were among 65 million to 85 million unique TCR beta chains counted in a later analysis. Profiling relied on immunoSEQ multiplex PCR, and the TCRdb table lists in-frame clones only, not all of them. From that table come the V and J calls and clone size; the DNA was used to work out D and trimming. The sample carries more than 100,000 clones, around 80% recorded once. This CDR3 comprises 12 residues. With 9 bases clipped from V and 8 bases from J, the junction kept 9 bases outside the gene matches. Germline V gene sequence: CDR1 SNHLY, CDR2 FYNNEI.

Sequenced sample: PBMCs. J is TRBJ1-2 and V is TRBV2, with 7 bases fitting TRBD1. The receptor comes from a man aged 25-45 years in good health and CMV-seronegative. The CDR3 sequence: CASPGTDSGYTF. The CDR3, as DNA: TGTGCCAGTCCCGGGACAGATTCCGGCTACACCTTC.